A single TCR beta chain is shown here with its context. The antigen remains unidentified. The entry originates in a study of shared clonotypes between healthy human individuals. Study-level points and caveats: Clonotype sharing among donors was expected to depend on sequencing depth.

Between the trimmed V and J ends, which lost 11 bases and 3 bases, there was a span of 10 bases. The CDR3 sequence is 11 residues long. CDR1 and CDR2 from the germline V gene are SNHLY and FYNNEI. TCRdb's copy holds only in-frame clones and misses some; the assay was immunoSEQ multiplex PCR. The data contain roughly 1,500,000 clones, approximately 98% of them singletons. The receptor comes from a man between 25 and 39 years old in good health. Sequencing was done on a sample of naive CD4+ T cells sorted from blood. The subset is: CD45RA+ positively selected. This chain links TRBV2 with TRBJ2-5; D ambiguous. The DNA for the CDR3 is TGTGCCGGTACACGAAAAGAGACCCAGTACTTC. This encodes CAGTRKETQYF.